The present T cell receptor beta chain was sequenced within a study of T cells in Graves' hyperthyroidism and ophthalmopathy. As for the study in general: Prior to any treatment, at the point of initial diagnosis, peripheral blood was collected.

Germline lookup yields CDR1 DFQATT and CDR2 SNEGSKA (reference sequence). V lost 2 bases to trimming and J lost 3 bases, with 8 bases between them. The CDR3 runs 12 residues. The source material, RNA transcripts, was used to amplify TCR beta CDR3 regions. HTBI primers drove first-round RT-PCR of the TCR CDR3. One entry per CDR3 protein, called by TCRdb with MiXCR from the multiplex PCR reads. In the table there are around 690,000 distinct CDR3 sequences, about a fifth of which are singletons. The chain combines TRBV20-1 with TRBJ2-7; D is possibly TRBD1 (5 bases). Sequences were obtained from blood. The TCR comes from a man in his thirties or forties with Graves' ophthalmopathy. CDR3 loop: CSARPQGYEQYF. CDR3 sequence (DNA): TGCAGTGCTAGACCTCAGGGCTACGAGCAGTACTTC.